A single sample gave rise to the 30 T cell receptor beta chains below, sequenced in a study of T cell repertoires in cytomegalovirus infection. TCRdb reprocessed the reads via MiXCR and lists one record per CDR3 protein. The sample lists roughly 800,000 distinct CDR3 sequences, 25% to 35% occurring once. These receptors have no known antigen. The sequencing here drew on cultured CD8+ T cells from PBMCs, taken from culture after CMV antigen stimulation. All receptors derive from a human donor in good health (CMV status not recorded). Some clones in this sample may be carry-over from other donors' samples.

J is TRBJ1-2 and V is TRBV7-9; 8 bases align to TRBD1. Germline V lookup: CDR1 SEHNR, CDR2 FQNEAQ (reference sequence). With V trimmed by 5 bases and J by 0 bases, 11 bases remained unmatched. The CDR3 consists of 17 residues. The CDR3 region is CASSGWDRLATNYGYTF. CDR3 bases: TGTGCCAGCAGCGGCTGGGACAGGTTAGCTACTAACTATGGCTACACCTTC.

This clonotype occurred a few times. This chain links TRBV6-5 with TRBJ2-7; D uncertain. Germline loops: CDR1 MNHEY, CDR2 SVGAGI. V gave up 4 bases and J gave up 6 bases, with 25 bases separating them. The length of the CDR3 is 17 residues. CDR3 in amino acids: CASSFTSSAWPPREQYF. CDR3 bases: TGTGCCAGCAGTTTCACGTCGTCGGCCTGGCCTCCGCGCGAGCAGTACTTC.

The chain joins TRBV29-1 to TRBJ1-2, with D hard to call. There are 11 residues in the CDR3. V was trimmed by 6 bases and J by 3 bases, leaving 8 bases between them. Per germline, CDR1 SQVTM and CDR2 ANQGSEA. The chain's CDR3 is CSVYADYGYTF. Written as DNA, the CDR3 is TGCAGCGTCTATGCAGACTATGGCTACACCTTC.

This clonotype was recorded many times. The chain links TRBV7-2 to TRBJ1-2; 7 bases are shared with TRBD1. The CDR3 has 13 residues. With V trimmed by 7 bases and J by 6 bases, 8 bases remained unmatched. Germline V gives CDR1 SGHTA, CDR2 FQGNSA. The CDR3 DNA reads as TGTGCCAGCACCGCTGCTACAGGGGATGGCTACACCTTC. Residues: CASTAATGDGYTF.

The rearrangement links TRBV27 to TRBJ2-1; TRBD1 aligns across 7 bases. The CDR3 runs 17 residues. In germline, CDR1 is MNHEY, CDR2 SMNVEV (reference sequence). V shed 1 base and J 5 bases; nucleotides not matched to a gene: 11. The CDR3 here is CASSLLTGDFRDNEQFF. The CDR3 region has the DNA TGTGCCAGCAGTTTATTAACAGGGGATTTTAGGGACAATGAGCAGTTCTTC.

V is TRBV27 and J is TRBJ1-5; D not resolved. The CDR3 loop spans 15 amino acids. Trimming removed 1 base from V and 2 bases from J, with 9 bases in between. The germline V gene has CDR1 MNHEY and CDR2 SMNVEV (reference sequence). CDR3 protein: CASSLWGMGNQPQHF. The CDR3, as DNA: TGTGCCAGCAGTTTATGGGGTATGGGCAATCAGCCCCAGCATTTT.

The chain carries TRBV14 and TRBJ2-7; D gene unclear. Germline CDR1 and CDR2: SGHDN and FVKESK. The CDR3 length is 13 residues. Between the trimmed V and J ends, which lost 0 bases and 7 bases, there was a span of 10 bases. The CDR3 is CASSQDPTSEQYV. CDR3 DNA: TGTGCCAGCAGCCAAGATCCGACCTCGGAGCAGTACGTC.

The V and J genes are TRBV6-2 or TRBV6-3 and TRBJ1-1, with D uncertain. Germline V gives CDR1 MNHEY, CDR2 SVGEGT. CDR3 length equals 13 residues. V shed 6 bases and J shed 0 bases, with 8 bases lying between them. The DNA of the CDR3 is TGTGCCAGCAGGGTTAAGATGAACACTGAAGCTTTCTTT. Its protein is CASRVKMNTEAFF.

This clonotype has more than one count but fewer than ten. The gene calls are TRBV7-4 and TRBJ2-7; unclear D gene. V gave up 5 bases and J gave up 1 base, with 12 bases separating them. The CDR3 extends over 14 amino acids. Germline V lookup: CDR1 SGHVT, CDR2 SQSDAQ. In nucleotides, the CDR3 is TGTGCCAGCAGCCCGTCCCGAAAATCCTACGAGCAGTACTTC. This codes for CASSPSRKSYEQYF. Filled out from reference TRBV7-4 and TRBJ2-7, the complete variable domain reads GAGVSQSPRYKVAKRGRDVALRCDSISGHVTLYWYRQTLGQGSEVLTYSQSDAQRDKSGRPSGRFSAERPERSVSTLKIQRTEQGDSAVYLCASSPSRKSYEQYFGPGTRLTVT.

The rearrangement uses TRBV28 and TRBJ1-4, with D hard to call. There are 12 residues in the CDR3. The V and J ends lost 5 bases and 12 bases respectively, with 13 bases between them. Germline CDR1 is MDHEN and CDR2 is SYDVKM. The CDR3 region has the DNA TGTGCCAGCAGTACCCCGTCGGTGGAACTGTTTTTT. It yields the protein CASSTPSVELFF.

Of note for this clonotype: One base away lies a much larger clone, so this may be a sequencing read error. This rearrangement joins TRBV4-1 to TRBJ1-2, with 12 bases matching TRBD1. Germline V gene sequence: CDR1 MGHRA, CDR2 YSYEKL. The CDR3 consists of 21 residues. The CDR3 sequence is CASRQEIPIPGTGGADYGYTF. Here the CDR3 DNA reads TGCGCCAGCAGACAAGAGATCCCCATCCCCGGGACAGGGGGCGCGGACTATGGCTACACCTTC.

This sequence joins TRBV4-1 and TRBJ1-4; 9 nucleotides agree with TRBD1. Per germline, CDR1 MGHRA and CDR2 YSYEKL. The V and J ends lost 0 bases and 7 bases, in that order; junction bases with no gene match: 12. This CDR3 is 18 amino acids long. As DNA, the CDR3 is TGCGCCAGCAGCCAAGATGACAGGGGGGAACTCGTGACTGAAAAACTGTTTTTT. Translated, it gives CASSQDDRGELVTEKLFF.

This clonotype was picked up many times. CDR3 sequence: CASSLEGRNRRVHNQPQHF. The CDR3 DNA is TGTGCCAGCAGCTTAGAGGGGCGGAACAGGCGGGTCCACAATCAGCCCCAGCATTTT. The J gene is TRBJ1-5, the V gene TRBV7-2; maybe TRBD1 (5 bases). Looked up from germline, CDR1 is SGHTA and CDR2 is FQGNSA. V was cut by 1 base and J by 3 bases, with 22 bases left in between. CDR3 size: 19 residues.

Many counts were recorded for this clonotype. This chain links TRBV7-8 with TRBJ1-1; D is possibly TRBD1 (6 bases). Germline V gene data show CDR1 as SGHVS and CDR2 as FQNEAQ. This CDR3 contains 15 residues. The ends were cut back, 1 base at V and 5 bases at J, with 14 bases in the middle. CDR3 amino acids: CASSLGDQGGTEAFF. The CDR3 nucleotides are TGTGCCAGCAGCTTAGGAGATCAAGGGGGGACTGAAGCTTTCTTT. The entire variable domain, with the rest obtained from reference TRBV7-8 and TRBJ1-1, is as follows: GAGVSQSPRYKVAKRGQDVALRCDPISGHVSLFWYQQALGQGPEFLTYFQNEAQLDKSGLPSDRFFAERPEGSVSTLKIQRTQQEDSAVYLCASSLGDQGGTEAFFGQGTRLTVV.

This clonotype was seen more than once but under ten times. This chain joins TRBV4-1 and TRBJ2-2; D uncertain. CDR3 length: 23 amino acids. V was shortened by 1 base and J by 0 bases, with 30 bases between the two germline ends. The germline CDR1 and CDR2 sequences are MGHRA and YSYEKL. CDR3 DNA: TGCGCCAGCAGCCAAGGATTCCTACCTACGGTGATACCTACACTGGCGAACACCGGGGAGCTGTTTTTT. Translated, it gives CASSQGFLPTVIPTLANTGELFF.

This clonotype has ten or more counts. The gene calls are TRBV7-2 and TRBJ2-5; no definite D call. Germline CDR1 is SGHTA and CDR2 is FQGNSA. The V gene lost 3 bases and the J gene lost 5 bases, with 22 bases spanning the gap. CDR3 length: 17 amino acids. This chain's CDR3 is CASSFHGRRSRLETQYF. The CDR3, as DNA: TGTGCCAGCAGCTTCCATGGACGTCGAAGTCGTCTGGAGACCCAGTACTTC. Full variable domain (missing parts from reference TRBV7-2 and TRBJ2-5): GAGVSQSPSNKVTEKGKDVELRCDPISGHTALYWYRQSLGQGLEFLIYFQGNSAPDKSGLPSDRFSAERTGGSVSTLTIQRTQQEDSAVYLCASSFHGRRSRLETQYFGPGTRLLVL.

The rearrangement links TRBV7-9 to TRBJ1-1; D not certain. The CDR3 spans 15 residues. V shed 1 base and J shed 5 bases, with 14 bases lying between them. Germline V gives CDR1 SEHNR, CDR2 FQNEAQ (reference sequence). The CDR3 nucleotides are TGTGCCAGCAGCTTAGTATCGGGGTCGAGGACTGAAGCTTTCTTT. Protein product: CASSLVSGSRTEAFF.

V gene TRBV7-9 combines with J gene TRBJ1-6; 11 nucleotides align to TRBD1. Germline V gene sequence: CDR1 SEHNR, CDR2 FQNEAQ (reference sequence). With V trimmed by 5 bases and J by 6 bases, 9 bases remained unmatched. The CDR3 has 17 amino acids. The CDR3 is CASSDGTGGIPNSPLHF. In DNA form, the CDR3 reads TGTGCCAGCAGCGACGGGACAGGGGGAATCCCTAATTCACCCCTCCACTTT.

This clonotype was seen only a few times. The DNA for the CDR3 is TGTGCCAGCAGCCGCAACCAAAACATTCAGTACTTC. Amino acid sequence: CASSRNQNIQYF. The rearrangement joins TRBV7-9 to TRBJ2-4; D gene uncertain. Germline values: CDR1 SEHNR, CDR2 FQNEAQ (reference sequence). The CDR3 length is 12 residues. V gave up 5 bases and J gave up 5 bases, with 7 bases separating them. Using reference TRBV7-9 and TRBJ2-4 for the parts outside the CDR3, the full variable domain is DTGVSQNPRHKITKRGQNVTFRCDPISEHNRLYWYRQTLGQGPEFLTYFQNEAQLEKSRLLSDRFSAERPKGSFSTLEIQRTEQGDSAMYLCASSRNQNIQYFGAGTRLSVL.

This chain connects TRBV6-2 or TRBV6-3 to TRBJ2-7; D is unresolved. The CDR3 extends over 13 amino acids. Germline assignment: CDR1 MNHEY and CDR2 SVGEGT. The CDR3 nucleotides read TGTGCCAACAGTTACCTCGGCTTTTACGAGCAGTACGTC. Translation: CANSYLGFYEQYV.

J is TRBJ1-6 and V is TRBV14; 9 bases agree with TRBD1. The CDR3 extends over 17 amino acids. The V segment lost 1 base and the J segment 4 bases; nucleotides outside the gene matches: 5. The germline V gene encodes CDR1 SGHDN and CDR2 FVKESK. As DNA, the CDR3 is TGTGCCAGCAGCCAAGGGACAGGGGCGCGGTATAATTCACCCCTCCACTTT. Translated: CASSQGTGARYNSPLHF. Full variable domain (remainder filled in from reference TRBV14 and TRBJ1-6): EAGVTQFPSHSVIEKGQTVTLRCDPISGHDNLYWYRRVMGKEIKFLLHFVKESKQDESGMPNNRFLAERTGGTYSTLKVQPAELEDSGVYFCASSQGTGARYNSPLHFGNGTRLTVT.

The V gene is TRBV5-4, the J gene TRBJ1-2; D is unclear. V was cut by 3 bases and J by 10 bases, with 16 bases left in between. CDR3 length: 13 amino acids. CDR1 is SGHNT, CDR2 YYREEE, per germline (reference sequence). CDR3 region: CASSSGGFGDYTF. In nucleotides, the CDR3 is TGTGCCAGCAGCTCTGGAGGGTTCGGTGACTACACCTTC.

As regards this clonotype: A read error may explain this, as a much larger clone is one base away. This chain links TRBV7-2 with TRBJ1-5, with 8 bases lining up with TRBD1. The germline CDR1 and CDR2 sequences are SGHTA and FQGNSA. The CDR3 is 15 amino acids. The CDR3 sequence: CANSLGDRLNQPQHF. The CDR3 DNA reads as TGTGCCAACAGCTTAGGGGACAGGCTCAATCAGCCCCAGCATTTT.

V is TRBV7-6 and J is TRBJ2-3, with 7 bases fitting TRBD2. The germline gives CDR1 SGHVS, CDR2 FNYEAQ. V dropped 4 bases and J dropped 7; count of bases not matched to a gene: 11. This CDR3 is 15 amino acids long. In DNA form, the CDR3 reads TGTGCCAGCAGCTCCCGGAGGGACTACGGGTATACGCAGTATTTT. Translation: CASSSRRDYGYTQYF.

In this sample, this clonotype turned up many times. The chain joins TRBV6-5 to TRBJ2-7, with D possibly being TRBD1 (7 bases). With 2 bases removed from V and 2 bases from J, the gap between germline ends came to 13 bases. Looked up from germline, CDR1 is MNHEY and CDR2 is SVGAGI. The CDR3 has 15 amino acids. The CDR3 protein is CASSYRGDSAYEQYF. As DNA, the CDR3 is TGTGCCAGCAGTTACAGGGGGGACAGTGCCTACGAGCAGTACTTC.

In this sample, this clonotype turned up a few times. A much larger clone is a single base away; this may be a read error. DNA for the CDR3: TGTGCCAGCAGCTTGCACTACAATGAGCAGTTCTTC. Its translation is CASSLHYNEQFF. The V call is TRBV6-2 or TRBV6-3, the J call TRBJ2-1; no firm D call. CDR3 length equals 12 residues. Germline V lookup: CDR1 MNHEY, CDR2 SVGEGT. V was cut by 6 bases and J by 3 bases, with 6 bases left in between.

This clonotype has a count of ten or more. CDR3 loop: CASSSAVSYEQYV. CDR3 DNA: TGTGCCAGCAGCTCGGCAGTCTCCTACGAGCAGTACGTC. This chain connects TRBV7-9 to TRBJ2-7; D unresolved. V was trimmed by 4 bases and J by 0 bases, leaving 7 bases between them. Germline V CDR1 and CDR2: SEHNR, FQNEAQ (reference sequence). This CDR3 contains 13 residues.

This clonotype was recorded many times. This rearrangement joins TRBV7-6 to TRBJ1-2; TRBD1 is a possible D gene (6 bases). The CDR3 totals 12 residues. Germline CDR1 SGHVS, CDR2 FNYEAQ. V lost 4 bases to trimming and J lost 10 bases, with 13 bases between them. CDR3 bases: TGTGCCAGCAGCTCACAGGGAAGAGTCTACACCTTC. Its protein is CASSSQGRVYTF.

The chain links TRBV29-1 to TRBJ2-7; D is uncertain. The CDR3 has 11 amino acids. The V end was cut by 4 bases, the J end by 11 bases, with 15 bases between. Germline CDR1 SQVTM, CDR2 ANQGSEA. Here the CDR3 DNA reads TGCAGCGTTGTCAACGGTCCTGAGGAGTACGTC. Protein product: CSVVNGPEEYV.

This clonotype has just a few counts. CDR3 nucleotides: TGTGCCAGCAGTGAATCGGCCCAGCTCCACTTT. Protein: CASSESAQLHF. The rearrangement joins TRBV25-1 to TRBJ1-6; D not resolved. Trimming cost V 1 base and J 16 bases, with 8 bases left between them. This CDR3 has 11 residues. The germline V gene has CDR1 MGHDK and CDR2 SYGVNS. The whole variable domain, filled in from reference TRBV25-1 and TRBJ1-6, reads EADIYQTPRYLVIGTGKKITLECSQTMGHDKMYWYQQDPGMELHLIHYSYGVNSTEKGDLSSESTVSRIRTEHFPLTLESARPSHTSQYLCASSESAQLHFGNGTRLTVT.